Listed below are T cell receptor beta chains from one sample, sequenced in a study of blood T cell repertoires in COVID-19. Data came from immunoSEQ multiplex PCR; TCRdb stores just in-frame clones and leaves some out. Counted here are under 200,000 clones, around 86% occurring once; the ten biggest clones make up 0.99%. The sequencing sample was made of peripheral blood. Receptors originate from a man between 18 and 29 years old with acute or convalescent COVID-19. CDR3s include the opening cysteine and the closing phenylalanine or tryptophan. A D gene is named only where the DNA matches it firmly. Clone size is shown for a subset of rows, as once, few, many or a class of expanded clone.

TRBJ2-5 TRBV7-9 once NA TGTGCCAGCACCGAAGGCAGGGGACAAGGGACCCAGTACTTC CASTEGRGQGTQYF
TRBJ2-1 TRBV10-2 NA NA TGCGCCAGCAGTGAGGCAGGGGGGTACAATGAGCAGTTCTTC CASSEAGGYNEQFF
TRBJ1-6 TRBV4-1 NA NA TGCGCCAGCAGCCAAGGGGTAGCGGGCCGAGGTACCCTCCACTTT CASSQGVAGRGTLHF
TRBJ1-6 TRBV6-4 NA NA TGTGCCAGCAGTGACAGGAGTAATTCACCCCTCCACTTT CASSDRSNSPLHF
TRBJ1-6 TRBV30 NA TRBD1 TGTGCCTGGAGCGACAGGGCAGATTCACCCCTCCACTTT CAWSDRADSPLHF
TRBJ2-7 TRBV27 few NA TGTGCCAGCAGTTTAACCCTTGGCGGAGGGTCCTACGAGCAGTACTTC CASSLTLGGGSYEQYF
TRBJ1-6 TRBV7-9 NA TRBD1 TGTGCCAGCAGCCCATCAGGGGGCGATAATTCACCCCTCCACTTT CASSPSGGDNSPLHF
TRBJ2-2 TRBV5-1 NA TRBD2 TGCGCCAGCAGCGGTAGCGGGGGAAACACCGGGGAGCTGTTTTTT CASSGSGGNTGELFF
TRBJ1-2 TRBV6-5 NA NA TGTGCCAGCAGACTCGCTACTAACTATGGCTACACCTTC CASRLATNYGYTF
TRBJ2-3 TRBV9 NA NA TGTGCCAGCAGCGTCGGAGGATTCAGCACAGATACGCAGTATTTT CASSVGGFSTDTQYF
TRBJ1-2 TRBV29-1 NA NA TGCAGCGCTCACACACAGGGCCGCTATGGCTACACCTTC CSAHTQGRYGYTF
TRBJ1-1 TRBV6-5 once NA TGTGCCAGCAGTATTCCGAGACTCACTGAAGCTTTCTTT CASSIPRLTEAFF
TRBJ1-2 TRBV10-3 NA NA TGTGCCATCCCTTCCGAGGACTATGGCTACACCTTC CAIPSEDYGYTF
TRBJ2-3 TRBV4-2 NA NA TGTGCCAGCAGCCAAGCGGGGGAGACGAGGTATACGCAGTATTTT CASSQAGETRYTQYF
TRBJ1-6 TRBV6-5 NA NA TGTGCCAGCACTCGCGACAGATATAATTCACCCCTCCACTTT CASTRDRYNSPLHF
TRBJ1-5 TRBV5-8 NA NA TGTGCCAGCAGCCTTCTAGGGGATCAGCCCCAGCATTTT CASSLLGDQPQHF